This T cell receptor (beta chain) emerged from a study of neurological immune-mediated disorders. The CDR3 is made up of 13 amino acids. The germline V gene has CDR1 MDHEN and CDR2 SYDVKM. The V end was cut by 2 bases, the J end by 6 bases, with 8 bases between. This clonotype is judged medium-sized. TCRdb used MiXCR to reprocess the 5' RACE reads, holding one entry per CDR3 protein. Seen here are some 15,000 distinct CDR3 sequences, approximately 3.7% observed once, and the top ten hold 20%. Healthy controls were blood bank volunteers in Maryland, USA. The genes are TRBV28 and TRBJ2-1; D remains ambiguous. This receptor was identified in a woman between 40 and 50 years old in good health. The sequenced material came from CD8+ T cells from blood. The DNA of the CDR3 is TGTGCCAGCAGTTTAATTGCCTCCAATGAGCAGTTCTTC. Translating gives CASSLIASNEQFF.